The present T cell receptor (beta chain) was sequenced within a study of blood T cell repertoires in COVID-19. Study information: T cells, B-cell-depleted T cells, or PBMCs provided the cDNA or gDNA that served as material.

Measured with immunoSEQ multiplex PCR; TCRdb has only the in-frame clones, and not every one. The sample carries about 74,000 clones, 75% to 85% recorded once. The CDR3 length is 12 residues. CDR1 WSHSY and CDR2 SAAADI come from the germline V gene. The V gene lost 5 bases and the J gene lost 1 base, with 5 bases spanning the gap. This sequence originates from a human donor in a cohort sampled during active COVID-19. Sequenced sample: peripheral blood. This chain links TRBV10-2 with TRBJ2-5; D remains unclear. CDR3: CASSRGQETQYF. For the CDR3, the DNA is TGCGCCAGCAGTCGCGGCCAAGAGACCCAGTACTTC.